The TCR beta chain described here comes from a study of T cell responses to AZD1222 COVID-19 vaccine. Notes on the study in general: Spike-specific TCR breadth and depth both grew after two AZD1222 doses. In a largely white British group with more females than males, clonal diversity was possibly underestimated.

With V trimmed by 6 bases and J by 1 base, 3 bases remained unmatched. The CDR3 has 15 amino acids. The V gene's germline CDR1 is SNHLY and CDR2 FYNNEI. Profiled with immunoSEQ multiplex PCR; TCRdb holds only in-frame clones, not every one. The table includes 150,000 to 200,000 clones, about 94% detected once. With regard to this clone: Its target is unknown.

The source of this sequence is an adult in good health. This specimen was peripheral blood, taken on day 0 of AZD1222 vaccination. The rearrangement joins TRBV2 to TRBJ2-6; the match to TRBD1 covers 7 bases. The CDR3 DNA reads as TGTGCCAGCAGGGAGACAGGGTCTGGGGCCAACGTCCTGACTTTC. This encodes CASRETGSGANVLTF.